The sequence of this T cell receptor beta chain was determined in a study of cytomegalovirus exposure and HLA in healthy donors. The V and J ends lost 0 bases and 4 bases respectively, with 9 bases between them. The CDR3 length is 15 residues. Per the germline V gene, CDR1 is MNHEY and CDR2 is SVGAGI. This PCR relied on a set of 60 Vbeta primers and 13 Jbeta primers. Here immunoSEQ multiplex PCR was the method, and the copy in TCRdb shows in-frame clones only, minus some. The repertoire holds about 150,000 clones, with approximately 80% as singletons. The chain couples TRBV6-5 to TRBJ1-4, with D unclear. This TCR derives from a male donor in good health and CMV-seronegative. Material for sequencing was PBMCs. The CDR3: CASSYSRGSNEKLFF. The CDR3 nucleotides are TGTGCCAGCAGTTACTCGAGAGGAAGTAATGAAAAACTGTTTTTT.